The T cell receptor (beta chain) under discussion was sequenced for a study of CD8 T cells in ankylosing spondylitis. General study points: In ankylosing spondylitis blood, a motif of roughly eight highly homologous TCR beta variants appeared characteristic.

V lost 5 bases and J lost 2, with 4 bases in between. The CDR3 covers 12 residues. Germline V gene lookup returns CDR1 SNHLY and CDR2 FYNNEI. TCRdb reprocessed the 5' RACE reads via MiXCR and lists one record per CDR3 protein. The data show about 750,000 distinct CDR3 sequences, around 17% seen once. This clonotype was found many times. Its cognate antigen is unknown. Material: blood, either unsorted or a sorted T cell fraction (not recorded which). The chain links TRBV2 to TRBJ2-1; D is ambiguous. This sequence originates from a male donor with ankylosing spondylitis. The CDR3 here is CASSYTYNEQFF. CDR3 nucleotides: TGTGCCAGCAGTTATACCTACAATGAGCAGTTCTTC.